Each of the 25 T cell receptor beta chains below was sequenced from the same sample in a study of cytomegalovirus exposure and HLA in healthy donors (dated by TCRdb to 2016 to 2017). Library construction relied on the immunoSEQ multiplex PCR assay. TCRdb holds this immuneACCESS table with in-frame rearrangements only. Some clones are missing; in checked studies, unresolved V genes explain under half, and the rest has no known cause. This sample has 150,000 or so clones in its table, and 90% of those were observed once. The ten largest clones represent about 6.6% of the sample. Sequenced material: PBMCs. The receptors here all came from a woman aged 25 to 39 in good health and CMV-seropositive.

This rearrangement joins TRBV7-9 to TRBJ1-5; a weak D match, TRBD1 (6 bases). This CDR3 spans 15 amino acids. V lost 1 base and J 5 bases, leaving 12 bases between the germline ends. Germline CDR1 SEHNR, CDR2 FQNEAQ (reference sequence). The CDR3: CASSLGGGRDQPQHF. In DNA form, the CDR3 reads TGTGCCAGCAGCTTAGGGGGGGGCAGGGATCAGCCCCAGCATTTT.

This chain joins TRBV2 and TRBJ1-5; the D gene is possibly TRBD1 (6 bases). Germline CDR1 and CDR2: SNHLY and FYNNEI. The length of the CDR3 is 15 residues. Trimming cost V 2 bases and J 2 bases, with 10 bases left between them. The CDR3 loop reads CASSERGAGNQPQHF. DNA for the CDR3: TGTGCCAGCAGTGAACGGGGGGCGGGCAATCAGCCCCAGCATTTT.

V and J are TRBV6-1 and TRBJ2-7; no clear D gene. V lost 1 base to trimming and J lost 3 bases, with 7 bases between them. CDR3 length: 13 residues. Germline V gives CDR1 MNHNS, CDR2 SASEGT. CDR3 sequence: CASSEDSYYEQYF. The CDR3 nucleotides are TGTGCCAGCAGTGAAGACAGTTACTACGAGCAGTACTTC.

The chain joins TRBV28 to TRBJ2-5, with no clear D. The CDR3 is 11 residues long. Trimming took 10 bases from V and 1 from J, leaving 7 bases between them. Germline V gene lookup returns CDR1 MDHEN and CDR2 SYDVKM. CDR3 sequence (DNA): TGTGCCACCTCGTCCCAAGAGACCCAGTACTTC. Translating gives CATSSQETQYF.

This chain joins TRBV5-1 and TRBJ2-7; tentatively, D is TRBD2 (6 bases). CDR1 is SGHRS, CDR2 YFSETQ, per germline. The V and J ends lost 4 bases and 10 bases respectively, with 21 bases between them. This CDR3 is built from 14 residues. The DNA of the CDR3 is TGCGCCAGCAGCCCGGGGGATACGGGGACCCGCCAGTACTTC. Protein product: CASSPGDTGTRQYF.

The genes are TRBV19 and TRBJ2-5, with TRBD2 matching 12 bases. The V and J ends lost 2 bases and 1 base, in that order; junction bases with no gene match: 2. The CDR3 length is 16 residues. Germline CDR1 and CDR2: LNHDA and SQIVND (reference sequence). The CDR3: CASSIWTSGAQETQYF. CDR3 coding DNA: TGTGCCAGTAGTATATGGACTAGCGGGGCCCAAGAGACCCAGTACTTC.

The chain employs TRBV19 and TRBJ1-1, with 10 nucleotides matching TRBD1. Germline CDR1 reads LNHDA; CDR2 reads SQIVND (reference sequence). V gave up 6 bases and J gave up 6 bases; unmatched junction bases: 7. The CDR3 is made up of 14 amino acids. CDR3 nucleotides: TGTGCCAGTAGCCAAAGGACAGGGGGGGCTGAAGCTTTCTTT. The encoded protein is CASSQRTGGAEAFF.

This chain joins TRBV6-5 and TRBJ2-7; 9 bases are a match to TRBD2. CDR1 MNHEY and CDR2 SVGAGI come from the germline V gene. V lost 2 bases and J lost 2; bases outside the gene matches: 7. CDR3 size: 16 residues. CDR3 protein: CASSYTPAGGPYEQYF. Written as DNA, the CDR3 is TGTGCCAGCAGTTACACCCCCGCGGGGGGGCCCTACGAGCAGTACTTC.

The rearrangement links TRBV11-3 to TRBJ1-1, with 8 bases that match TRBD1. The CDR3 has 20 residues. Unmatched junction bases numbered 16, after V lost 1 base and J lost 0 bases. Germline V gene lookup returns CDR1 SGHNT and CDR2 YENEEA. Written as DNA, the CDR3 is TGTGCCAGCAGCTTAGCCTTACCGCCGGGACAGGCGGCTTTGAACACTGAAGCTTTCTTT. It translates to CASSLALPPGQAALNTEAFF.

The chain couples TRBV5-6 to TRBJ2-2, with 14 bases that match TRBD2. The germline gives CDR1 SGHDT, CDR2 YYEEEE. Trimming at V came to 4 bases and at J to 4 bases, leaving 6 bases not matched to a gene. This CDR3 is 17 amino acids long. CDR3 region: CASSLGLAGVGTGELFF. For the CDR3, the DNA is TGTGCCAGCAGCCTGGGACTAGCGGGAGTGGGCACCGGGGAGCTGTTTTTT.

The rearrangement joins TRBV4-1 to TRBJ2-1, with 11 bases that match TRBD1. This CDR3 comprises 15 residues. Losses at the gene ends were 4 bases for V and 4 bases for J; bases not matched to a gene: 3. The germline V gene encodes CDR1 MGHRA and CDR2 YSYEKL. CDR3 protein: CASSPGTGGYNEQFF. Here the CDR3 DNA reads TGCGCCAGCAGCCCTGGGACAGGGGGGTACAATGAGCAGTTCTTC.

This clone was counted once. V and J are TRBV2 and TRBJ2-5; 9 nucleotides match TRBD2. Germline V gene lookup returns CDR1 SNHLY and CDR2 FYNNEI. The CDR3 has 15 amino acids. After removal of 4 bases from V and 4 bases from J, the junction contained 7 bases not matched to a gene. In DNA, the CDR3 is TGTGCCAGCAGTGGTGGGGAAGCGGGGGGAGAGACCCAGTACTTC. Translation gives CASSGGEAGGETQYF.

The V and J genes are TRBV5-1 and TRBJ2-7, with 15 bases that match TRBD2. Germline assignment: CDR1 SGHRS and CDR2 YFSETQ. The CDR3 covers 18 residues. Trimming at V came to 0 bases and at J to 5 bases, leaving 9 bases not matched to a gene. The CDR3 sequence is CASSLGGLAGGSSHEQYF. DNA of the CDR3: TGCGCCAGCAGCTTGGGAGGACTAGCGGGGGGGAGTAGTCACGAGCAGTACTTC.

The chain recombines TRBV4-1 with TRBJ1-2, with D tentatively TRBD1 (5 bases). The CDR3 consists of 15 residues. V was clipped by 6 bases and J by 8 bases, with 22 bases between them. From germline, CDR1 is MGHRA and CDR2 YSYEKL. The CDR3 reads CASRDARGGEYGYTF. The CDR3 DNA sequence: TGCGCCAGCAGGGATGCGCGTGGAGGGGAATACGGCTACACCTTC.

The CDR3 DNA sequence: TGTGCCAGCAGCCGTTTTGACTCATCGGGGGCTGAAGCTTTCTTT. It is translated as CASSRFDSSGAEAFF. The chain recombines TRBV5-6 with TRBJ1-1; D possibly corresponds to TRBD1 (5 bases). The CDR3 length is 15 residues. V lost 4 bases, J lost 6 bases, and 19 bases lay in between. Germline V CDR1 and CDR2: SGHDT, YYEEEE. Complete variable domain (other parts from reference TRBV5-6 and TRBJ1-1): DAGVTQSPTHLIKTRGQQVTLRCSPKSGHDTVSWYQQALGQGPQFIFQYYEEEERQRGNFPDRFSGHQFPNYSSELNVNALLLGDSALYLCASSRFDSSGAEAFFGQGTRLTVV.

J is TRBJ2-6 and V is TRBV2; D is possibly TRBD1 (5 bases). Deletions cut 8 bases from V and 3 bases from J, with 14 bases between. Germline lookup yields CDR1 SNHLY and CDR2 FYNNEI. This CDR3 contains 15 residues. CDR3 nucleotides: TGTGCCAGCTATGGGCAGGGCTTTGGGGCCAACGTCCTGACTTTC. It yields the protein CASYGQGFGANVLTF.

V and J are TRBV28 and TRBJ1-3; unclear D gene. Germline V gene data show CDR1 as MDHEN and CDR2 as SYDVKM. The CDR3 is 16 amino acids. V was trimmed by 6 bases and J by 0 bases, leaving 15 bases between them. CDR3 residues: CASSSPAGYSGNTIYF. In nucleotides, the CDR3 is TGTGCCAGCAGCTCCCCCGCGGGCTACTCTGGAAACACCATATATTTT.

This clone was seen only once. The chain joins TRBV15 to TRBJ2-5; the match to TRBD2 covers 12 bases. This CDR3 spans 17 amino acids. The V and J ends lost 2 bases and 5 bases, in that order; junction bases with no gene match: 9. Germline-derived CDR1 and CDR2 are LNHNV and YYDKDF (reference sequence). The CDR3 spells CATSRSLLAGGVETQYF. CDR3 sequence (DNA): TGTGCCACCAGCAGAAGTCTACTAGCGGGAGGCGTTGAGACCCAGTACTTC.

This clone occurred a few times. The CDR3, as DNA: TGTGCCAGCAGTCCCAGGTTCCCCCTCCACTTT. Translated, it gives CASSPRFPLHF. The J gene is TRBJ1-6, the V gene TRBV2; D is unclear. CDR1 is SNHLY and CDR2 is FYNNEI in the germline V gene. V lost 5 bases and J 13 bases, leaving 9 bases between the germline ends. CDR3 length: 11 residues.

This sequence joins TRBV21-1 and TRBJ2-1; the D call in the table, TRBD2, was not verified against the DNA. TRBV21-1 is recorded as a pseudogene. This CDR3 spans 19 amino acids. CDR3 DNA: TGTGCCAGCAGCAAAATCCCAGCGGGGGGGCCGTCGATGGGCAATGAGCAGTTCTTC. Its translation is CASSKIPAGGPSMGNEQFF.

This chain connects TRBV11-2 to TRBJ2-2; TRBD1 might be the D (7 bases). V was pared by 3 bases and J by 0 bases, with 14 bases between. Germline loops: CDR1 SGHAT, CDR2 FQNNGV. CDR3 length equals 17 residues. The CDR3 loop is CASSFPRDSPNTGELFF. DNA of the CDR3: TGTGCCAGCAGCTTTCCGCGGGACAGTCCGAACACCGGGGAGCTGTTTTTT.

This rearrangement joins TRBV5-4 to TRBJ2-5; TRBD2 agrees at 8 bases. The CDR3 covers 14 residues. Per the germline V gene, CDR1 is SGHNT and CDR2 is YYREEE (reference sequence). With V trimmed by 3 bases and J by 5 bases, 6 bases remained unmatched. Written as DNA, the CDR3 is TGTGCCAGCAGCTCCCGGGGGGGCCGTGAGACCCAGTACTTC. As protein: CASSSRGGRETQYF.

This chain links TRBV6-5 with TRBJ2-7; 7 positions match TRBD2. V gave up 5 bases and J gave up 0 bases; unmatched junction bases: 7. CDR1 and CDR2 from the germline V gene are MNHEY and SVGAGI. The CDR3 extends over 15 amino acids. CDR3 sequence reads: CASSLSGSISYEQYF. The CDR3 nucleotides are TGTGCCAGCAGTCTTAGCGGGTCTATCTCCTACGAGCAGTACTTC.

The gene calls are TRBV4-1 and TRBJ1-5; 9 bases are a match to TRBD1. From germline, CDR1 is MGHRA and CDR2 YSYEKL. The trim removed 3 bases at V and 16 bases at J, leaving 13 bases unmatched. This CDR3 spans 14 amino acids. CDR3 nucleotides: TGCGCCAGCAGCCAGACCTTTTCCGGGACAGGGCTCCATTTT. This encodes CASSQTFSGTGLHF.

The V gene is TRBV28, the J gene TRBJ2-1, with a weak D call TRBD2 (5 bases). Germline CDR1 and CDR2: MDHEN and SYDVKM. With 5 bases removed from V and 7 bases from J, the gap between germline ends came to 12 bases. The CDR3 spans 13 residues. CDR3 sequence: CASSVGLFNEQFF. In nucleotides, the CDR3 is TGTGCCAGCAGTGTAGGACTTTTTAATGAGCAGTTCTTC.